These 9 T cell receptor beta chains were sequenced from one sample in a study of blood T cell repertoires in COVID-19. Profiling relied on immunoSEQ multiplex PCR, and the TCRdb table lists in-frame clones only, not all of them. Of 120,000 or so clones in the sample, roughly four fifths were seen once. What was sequenced was peripheral blood. The receptors shown here come from a woman aged 50 to 65 with acute or convalescent COVID-19.

V is TRBV30 and J is TRBJ2-5, with a weak D call TRBD1 (6 bases). Per the germline V gene, CDR1 is GTSNPN and CDR2 is SVGIG (reference sequence). V was clipped by 0 bases and J by 1 base, with 12 bases between them. The CDR3 is made up of 15 amino acids. The CDR3 coding sequence is TGTGCCTGGAGTGTACAGGGACATCTCCAAGAGACCCAGTACTTC. The encoded protein is CAWSVQGHLQETQYF.

This clone was counted only a few times. The V call is TRBV18, the J call TRBJ1-5, with D unresolved. The V gene lost 3 bases and the J gene lost 5 bases, with 14 bases spanning the gap. CDR1 and CDR2 from the germline V gene are KGHSH and LQKENI. CDR3 length equals 15 residues. The CDR3 spells CASSPSPPGDQPQHF. The CDR3 bases are TGTGCCAGCTCACCGTCACCGCCAGGCGATCAGCCCCAGCATTTT.

This chain uses TRBV6-5 with TRBJ1-5, with TRBD1 as a possible D gene (6 bases). This CDR3 contains 14 residues. The germline V gene has CDR1 MNHEY and CDR2 SVGAGI. The V end lost 6 bases, the J end lost 6 bases, and 15 bases lay between the germline ends. In DNA, the CDR3 is TGTGCCAGCAGCCCCGGGGGGGGCGGTCAGCCCCAGCATTTT. Protein sequence: CASSPGGGGQPQHF.

This chain joins TRBV3-1 (or the pseudogene TRBV3-2) and TRBJ1-1; D is ambiguous. The CDR3 has 14 residues. Germline V gives CDR1 LGHDT, CDR2 YNNKEL (reference sequence). The V gene lost 7 bases and the J gene lost 2 bases, with 14 bases spanning the gap. The CDR3 sequence is CASTPGVINTEAFF. The DNA of the CDR3 is TGTGCCAGCACCCCCGGTGTGATTAACACTGAAGCTTTCTTT.

The chain carries TRBV18 and TRBJ1-5; D gene uncertain. The CDR3 loop spans 15 amino acids. Germline assignment: CDR1 KGHSH and CDR2 LQKENI. V was clipped by 6 bases and J by 0 bases, with 12 bases between them. The CDR3: CASSLSSNSNQPQHF. The CDR3 DNA follows: TGTGCCAGCTCGCTGAGTAGTAATAGCAATCAGCCCCAGCATTTT.

The sample holds one count of this clone. This chain connects TRBV28 to TRBJ1-2, with no clear D. The CDR3 consists of 13 residues. V was pared by 5 bases and J by 0 bases, with 7 bases between. Germline loops: CDR1 MDHEN, CDR2 SYDVKM. The CDR3 protein is CASSPGSNYGYTF. CDR3 nucleotides: TGTGCCAGCAGTCCAGGTTCTAACTATGGCTACACCTTC.

This clone was counted only a few times. The chain has TRBV29-1 and TRBJ1-2; 7 bases are shared with TRBD1. This CDR3 contains 11 residues. Germline CDR1 reads SQVTM; CDR2 reads ANQGSEA. Trimming cost V 5 bases and J 11 bases; bases outside gene matches: 8. The CDR3 sequence is CSVTSGTAYTF. CDR3 nucleotide sequence: TGCAGCGTTACATCCGGGACAGCTTACACCTTC.

The gene calls are TRBV6-9 and TRBJ1-6; maybe TRBD1 (5 bases). The CDR3 is 17 amino acids. Germline V gene lookup returns CDR1 MNHGY and CDR2 SVAAGI. Trimming shortened V by 5 bases and J by 3 bases, and 17 bases separated the two germline ends. The CDR3 loop is CASSPRGKACYNSPLHF. DNA for the CDR3: TGTGCCAGCAGTCCCCGGGGGAAGGCCTGCTATAATTCACCCCTCCACTTT.

The genes are TRBV7-9 and TRBJ2-5; D may be TRBD1 (6 bases). The CDR3 is 13 residues long. Trimming stripped 6 bases from V and 4 bases from J, with 12 bases between. Germline V lookup: CDR1 SEHNR, CDR2 FQNEAQ (reference sequence). In nucleotides, the CDR3 is TGTGCCAGCAGTCCGGTAGGGGGAGAGACCCAGTACTTC. This sequence encodes CASSPVGGETQYF. The full variable domain, its missing parts supplied by reference TRBV7-9 and TRBJ2-5, is DTGVSQNPRHKITKRGQNVTFRCDPISEHNRLYWYRQTLGQGPEFLTYFQNEAQLEKSRLLSDRFSAERPKGSFSTLEIQRTEQGDSAMYLCASSPVGGETQYFGPGTRLLVL.